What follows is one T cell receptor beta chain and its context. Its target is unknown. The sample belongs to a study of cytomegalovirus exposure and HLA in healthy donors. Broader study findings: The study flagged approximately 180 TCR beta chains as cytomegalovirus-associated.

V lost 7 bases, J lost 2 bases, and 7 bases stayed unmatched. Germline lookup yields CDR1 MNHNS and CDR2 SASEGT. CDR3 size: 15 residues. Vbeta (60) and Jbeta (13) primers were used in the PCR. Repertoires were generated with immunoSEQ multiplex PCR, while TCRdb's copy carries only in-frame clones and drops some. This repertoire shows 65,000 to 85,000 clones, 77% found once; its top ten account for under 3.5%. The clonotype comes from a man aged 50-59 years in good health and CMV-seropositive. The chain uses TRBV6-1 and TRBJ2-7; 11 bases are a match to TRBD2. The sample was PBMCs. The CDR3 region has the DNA TGTGCCAGCATTCTTAGCGGGGGGGAAACCTACGAGCAGTACTTC. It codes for CASILSGGETYEQYF.